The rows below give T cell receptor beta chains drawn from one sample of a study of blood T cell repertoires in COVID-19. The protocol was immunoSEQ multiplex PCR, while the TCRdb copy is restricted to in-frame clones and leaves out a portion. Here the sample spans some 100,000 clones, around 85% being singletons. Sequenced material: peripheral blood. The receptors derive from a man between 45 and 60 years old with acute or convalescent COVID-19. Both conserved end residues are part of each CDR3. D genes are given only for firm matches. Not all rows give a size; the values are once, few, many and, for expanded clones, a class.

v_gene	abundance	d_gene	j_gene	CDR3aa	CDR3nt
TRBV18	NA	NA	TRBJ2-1	CASSPRELEQFF	TGTGCCAGCTCACCACGTGAACTTGAGCAGTTCTTC
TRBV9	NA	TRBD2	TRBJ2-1	CASSAEGLAGTNEQFF	TGTGCCAGCAGCGCCGAGGGACTAGCGGGGACCAATGAGCAGTTCTTC
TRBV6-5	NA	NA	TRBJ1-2	CASSYMGGMYGYTF	TGTGCCAGCAGTTACATGGGGGGGATGTATGGCTACACCTTC
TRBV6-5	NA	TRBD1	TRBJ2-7	CASSYSVTGTGTEQYF	TGTGCCAGCAGTTACTCGGTAACCGGGACAGGGACCGAGCAGTACTTC
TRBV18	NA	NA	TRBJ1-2	CASSPGDIRGYGYTF	TGTGCCAGCTCACCCGGGGACATTCGGGGCTATGGCTACACCTTC
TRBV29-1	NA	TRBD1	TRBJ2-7	CSVATGTGEEQYF	TGCAGCGTGGCAACCGGGACAGGGGAAGAGCAGTACTTC
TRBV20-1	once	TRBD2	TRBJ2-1	CSASRGLAGGQDNEQFF	TGCAGTGCTAGTCGGGGACTAGCGGGGGGGCAAGACAATGAGCAGTTCTTC
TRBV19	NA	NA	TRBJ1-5	CASSIIRYSNQPQHF	TGTGCCAGTAGTATTATCCGGTATAGCAATCAGCCCCAGCATTTT
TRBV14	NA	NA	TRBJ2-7	CASSQVEGLFYEQYF	TGTGCCAGCAGCCAAGTAGAGGGACTCTTCTACGAGCAGTACTTC
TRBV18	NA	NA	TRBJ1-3	CASSYSGKENTIYF	TGTGCCAGCTCGTACTCGGGGAAAGAAAACACCATATATTTT
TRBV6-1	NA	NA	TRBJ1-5	CASSDDQPQHF	TGTGCCAGCAGTGACGATCAGCCCCAGCATTTT
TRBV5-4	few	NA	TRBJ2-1	CASRRDSYNEQFF	TGTGCCAGCAGGCGGGACAGCTACAATGAGCAGTTCTTC
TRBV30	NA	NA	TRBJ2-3	CAWRGDSRTQYF	TGTGCCTGGAGGGGGGACTCTCGAACGCAGTATTTT
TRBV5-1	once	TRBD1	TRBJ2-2	CASSRGQWGTGELFF	TGCGCCAGCAGCAGGGGACAGTGGGGCACCGGGGAGCTGTTTTTT
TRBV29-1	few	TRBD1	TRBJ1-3	CSVEVRTGGSGNTIYF	TGCAGCGTTGAAGTCCGGACAGGGGGCTCTGGAAACACCATATATTTT
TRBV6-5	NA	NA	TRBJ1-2	CASISSDSSYGYTF	TGTGCCAGCATCTCTTCGGACAGCTCCTATGGCTACACCTTC
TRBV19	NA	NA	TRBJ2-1	CASSDGAGYNEQFF	TGTGCCAGTAGTGATGGGGCGGGGTACAATGAGCAGTTCTTC
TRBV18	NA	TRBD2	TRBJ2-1	CASSRQGREAVNEQFF	TGTGCCAGCTCACGCCAGGGGCGGGAGGCCGTCAATGAGCAGTTCTTC
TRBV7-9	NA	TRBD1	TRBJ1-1	CASSFGRGPTSEAFF	TGTGCCAGCAGCTTCGGAAGGGGGCCCACTTCTGAAGCTTTCTTT
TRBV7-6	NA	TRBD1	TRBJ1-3	CASSWGTDSGNTIYF	TGTGCCAGCAGCTGGGGGACAGACTCTGGAAACACCATATATTTT
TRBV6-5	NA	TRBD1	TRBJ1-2	CASTPGQGARRGYTF	TGTGCCAGCACTCCGGGACAGGGGGCGCGACGGGGCTACACCTTC
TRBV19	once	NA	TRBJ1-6	CASSIAGAGSPLHF	TGTGCCAGTAGTATCGCTGGGGCTGGTTCACCCCTCCACTTT
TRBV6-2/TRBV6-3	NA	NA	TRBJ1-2	CASSYRGTKYGYTF	TGTGCCAGCAGTTACCGAGGGACAAAGTATGGCTACACCTTC
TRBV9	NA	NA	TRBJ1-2	CASSVAEDTENYGYTF	TGTGCCAGCAGCGTAGCCGAGGACACCGAGAACTATGGCTACACCTTC
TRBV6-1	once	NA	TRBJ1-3	CASSVGDRFQEGNTIYF	TGTGCCAGCAGTGTCGGAGACAGATTCCAAGAAGGAAACACCATATATTTT
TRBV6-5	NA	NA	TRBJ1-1	CATRWTTNTEAFF	TGTGCCACCCGTTGGACAACGAACACTGAAGCTTTCTTT
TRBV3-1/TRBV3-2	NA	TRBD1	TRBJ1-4	CASSQGQGAGEDEKLFF	TGTGCCAGCAGCCAAGGACAGGGGGCGGGAGAAGATGAAAAACTGTTTTTT
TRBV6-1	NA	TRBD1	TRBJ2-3	CASSEPDRGRDTQYF	TGTGCCAGCAGTGAACCCGACAGGGGGCGAGATACGCAGTATTTT
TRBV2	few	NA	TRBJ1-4	CASSGGGRYEKLFF	TGTGCCAGCAGTGGGGGAGGACGCTATGAAAAACTGTTTTTT
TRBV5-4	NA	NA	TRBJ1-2	CASSLVRDYGYTF	TGTGCCAGCAGCTTGGTCCGGGACTATGGCTACACCTTC
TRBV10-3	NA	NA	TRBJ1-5	CAISRQKNQPQHF	TGTGCCATCAGTCGACAGAAAAATCAGCCCCAGCATTTT
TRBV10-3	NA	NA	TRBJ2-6	CAISPGTGANVLTF	TGTGCCATCAGTCCCGGGACTGGGGCCAACGTCCTGACTTTC
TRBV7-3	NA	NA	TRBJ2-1	CASSSPYAAGGEQFF	TGTGCCAGCAGCTCCCCTTATGCAGCGGGCGGAGAGCAGTTCTTC
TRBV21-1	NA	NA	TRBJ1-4	CASSSDWIGTANEKLFF	TGTGCCAGCAGCAGCGACTGGATCGGGACAGCTAATGAAAAACTGTTTTTT
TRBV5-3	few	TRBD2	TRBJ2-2	CARSEAGAGELFF	TGTGCCAGAAGCGAAGCGGGAGCCGGGGAGCTGTTTTTT
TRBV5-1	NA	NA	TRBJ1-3	CASSLAGYGNTIYF	TGCGCCAGCAGCTTGGCAGGGTACGGAAACACCATATATTTT
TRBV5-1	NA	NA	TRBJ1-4	CASSKGQAEEKLFF	TGCGCCAGCAGCAAGGGACAAGCAGAGGAAAAACTGTTTTTT
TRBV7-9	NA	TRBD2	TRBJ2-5	CASSPGTSRFQETQYF	TGTGCCAGCAGCCCGGGGACTAGCAGGTTTCAAGAGACCCAGTACTTC
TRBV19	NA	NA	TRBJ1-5	CASSIVSTVNQPQHF	TGTGCCAGTAGTATAGTCTCGACAGTGAATCAGCCCCAGCATTTT
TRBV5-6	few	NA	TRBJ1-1	CASSRGVGGTEAFF	TGTGCCAGCAGCCGCGGGGTGGGGGGAACTGAAGCTTTCTTT
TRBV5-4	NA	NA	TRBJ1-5	CASSLWGVNQPQHF	TGTGCCAGCAGCTTGTGGGGAGTTAATCAGCCCCAGCATTTT
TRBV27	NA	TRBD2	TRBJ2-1	CASSIGLADYNEQFF	TGTGCCAGCAGTATCGGACTAGCGGATTACAATGAGCAGTTCTTC
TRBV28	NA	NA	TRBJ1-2	CASRPPTATNYGYTF	TGTGCCAGCAGACCTCCGACAGCTACTAACTATGGCTACACCTTC
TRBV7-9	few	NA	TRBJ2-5	CASSFPGQGETQYF	TGTGCCAGCAGCTTCCCCGGGCAGGGAGAGACCCAGTACTTC
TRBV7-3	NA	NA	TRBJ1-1	CASASGSNTEAFF	TGTGCCAGCGCATCCGGGTCGAACACTGAAGCTTTCTTT
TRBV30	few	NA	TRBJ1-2	CAWSVEYLYGYTF	TGTGCCTGGAGTGTAGAGTACCTCTATGGCTACACCTTC
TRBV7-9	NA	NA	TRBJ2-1	CASSLDITVSYNEQFF	TGTGCCAGCAGCTTAGACATCACCGTATCCTACAATGAGCAGTTCTTC
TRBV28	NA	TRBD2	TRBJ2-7	CASGSGAGGPSEQYF	TGTGCCAGCGGTTCAGGGGCGGGAGGGCCTAGCGAGCAGTACTTC
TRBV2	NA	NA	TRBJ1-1	CASSVRTGQNTEAFF	TGTGCCAGCAGTGTTCGAACAGGACAGAACACTGAAGCTTTCTTT
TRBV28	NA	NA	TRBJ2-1	CASRTSDEQFF	TGTGCCAGCAGGACTAGTGATGAGCAGTTCTTC
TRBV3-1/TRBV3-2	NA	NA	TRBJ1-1	CASSYPGSGGTEAFF	TGTGCCAGCAGTTATCCCGGGAGTGGGGGCACTGAAGCTTTCTTT
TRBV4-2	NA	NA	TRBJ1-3	CASSPRLYSGNTIYF	TGTGCCAGCAGCCCGCGACTGTACTCTGGAAACACCATATATTTT
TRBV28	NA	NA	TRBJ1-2	CASSFSPRGVNYGYTF	TGTGCCAGCAGTTTCTCTCCTCGGGGGGTTAACTATGGCTACACCTTC
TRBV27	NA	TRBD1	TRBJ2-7	CASSSTGTGSYEQYF	TGTGCCAGCAGTTCAACCGGGACAGGGTCCTACGAGCAGTACTTC
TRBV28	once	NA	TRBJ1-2	CASSFRSGLYGYTF	TGTGCCAGCAGTTTCAGGTCAGGACTCTATGGCTACACCTTC
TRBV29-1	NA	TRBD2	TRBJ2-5	CSVLKAGGLETQYF	TGCAGCGTACTCAAAGCGGGAGGCCTCGAGACCCAGTACTTC